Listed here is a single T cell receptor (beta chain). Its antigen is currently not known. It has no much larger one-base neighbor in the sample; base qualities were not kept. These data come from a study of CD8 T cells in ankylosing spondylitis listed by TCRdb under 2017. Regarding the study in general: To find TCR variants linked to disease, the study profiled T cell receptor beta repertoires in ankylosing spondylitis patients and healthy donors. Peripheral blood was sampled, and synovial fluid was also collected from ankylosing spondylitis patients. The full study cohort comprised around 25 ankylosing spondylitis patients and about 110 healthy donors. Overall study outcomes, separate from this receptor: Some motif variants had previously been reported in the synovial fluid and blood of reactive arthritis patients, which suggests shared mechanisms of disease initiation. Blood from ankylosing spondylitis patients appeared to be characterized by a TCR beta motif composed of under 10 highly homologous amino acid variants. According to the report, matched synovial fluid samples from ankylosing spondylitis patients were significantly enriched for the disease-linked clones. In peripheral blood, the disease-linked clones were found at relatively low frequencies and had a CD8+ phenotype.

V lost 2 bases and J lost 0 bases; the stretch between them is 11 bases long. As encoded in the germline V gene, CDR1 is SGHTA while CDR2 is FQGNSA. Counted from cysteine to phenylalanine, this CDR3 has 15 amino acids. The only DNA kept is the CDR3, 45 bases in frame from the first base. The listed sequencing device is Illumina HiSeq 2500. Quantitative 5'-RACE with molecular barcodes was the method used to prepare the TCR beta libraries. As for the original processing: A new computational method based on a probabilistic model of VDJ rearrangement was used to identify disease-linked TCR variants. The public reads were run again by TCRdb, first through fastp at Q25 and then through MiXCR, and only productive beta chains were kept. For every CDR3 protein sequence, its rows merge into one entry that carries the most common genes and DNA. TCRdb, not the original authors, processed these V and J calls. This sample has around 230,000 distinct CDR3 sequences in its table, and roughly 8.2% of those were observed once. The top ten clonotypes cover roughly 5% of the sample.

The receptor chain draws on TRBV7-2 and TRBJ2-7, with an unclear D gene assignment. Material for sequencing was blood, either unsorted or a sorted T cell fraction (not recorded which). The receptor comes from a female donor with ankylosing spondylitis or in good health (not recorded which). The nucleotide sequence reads TGTGCCAGCAGCTTATCCACGGCTACCTCCTACGAGCAGTACTTC. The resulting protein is CASSLSTATSYEQYF.